These T cell receptor beta chains were read from a single sample in a study of beta chain features in type 1 diabetes. The method was immunoSEQ multiplex PCR; TCRdb's version includes in-frame clones alone and lacks a portion of them. The repertoire consists of over 200,000 clones, with approximately 10% occurring once and the leading ten covering over 0.015%. Input material: naive CD4+ T cells from blood. Receptors were obtained from a man aged 25-45 years with type 1 diabetes. Each CDR3 is given with its conserved first and last residue. The D gene is left open where the match is weak. Clone size appears in some rows only: once, few, many, or a class for an expanded clone.

d_call: TRBD1; j_call: TRBJ2-1; v_call: TRBV28; clone_size: few; cdr3_nt: TGTGCCAGCAGTTTGGGGGACAGGGGGGACGAGCAGTTCTTC; cdr3_aa: CASSLGDRGDEQFF
d_call: .; j_call: TRBJ1-2; v_call: TRBV7-2; clone_size: few; cdr3_nt: TGTGCCAGCAGTCACAGTCCTTACTATGGCTACACCTTC; cdr3_aa: CASSHSPYYGYTF
d_call: TRBD1; j_call: TRBJ1-2; v_call: TRBV27; clone_size: .; cdr3_nt: TGTGCCAGCAGTCCAAAACAGGGGGTGCGGGGCTACACCTTC; cdr3_aa: CASSPKQGVRGYTF
d_call: TRBD1; j_call: TRBJ2-5; v_call: TRBV29-1; clone_size: few; cdr3_nt: TGCAGCGTTGATGGGTTTTTCAGGGGGCGGACAGAGACCCAGTACTTC; cdr3_aa: CSVDGFFRGRTETQYF
d_call: .; j_call: TRBJ2-7; v_call: TRBV5-1; clone_size: few; cdr3_nt: TGCGCCAGCAGCTTGGAGGTGGGGCTCGAGCAGTACTTC; cdr3_aa: CASSLEVGLEQYF
d_call: TRBD1; j_call: TRBJ1-4; v_call: TRBV5-1; clone_size: .; cdr3_nt: TGCGCCAGCAGCGCCGGGACAGGGACCCCATTCAATGAAAAACTGTTTTTT; cdr3_aa: CASSAGTGTPFNEKLFF
d_call: .; j_call: TRBJ2-1; v_call: TRBV11-3; clone_size: .; cdr3_nt: TGTGCCAGCAGTGACGGGTCGAGCTCCTACAATGAGCAGTTCTTC; cdr3_aa: CASSDGSSSYNEQFF
d_call: .; j_call: TRBJ1-1; v_call: TRBV25-1; clone_size: few; cdr3_nt: TGTGCCAGCAGTGAATGGGGAGAAGAAGCTTTCTTT; cdr3_aa: CASSEWGEEAFF
d_call: .; j_call: TRBJ2-5; v_call: TRBV9; clone_size: few; cdr3_nt: TGTGCCAGCAGCGTAGGAGCGCAAGAGACCCAGTACTTC; cdr3_aa: CASSVGAQETQYF
d_call: TRBD1; j_call: TRBJ1-1; v_call: TRBV2; clone_size: few; cdr3_nt: TGTGCCAGCAGTGGGGACAGTAACACTGAAGCTTTCTTT; cdr3_aa: CASSGDSNTEAFF
d_call: TRBD2; j_call: TRBJ2-1; v_call: TRBV2; clone_size: few; cdr3_nt: TGTGCCAGCAGGCTACTAGCGGGGGGGCCTGGTGAGCAGTTCTTC; cdr3_aa: CASRLLAGGPGEQFF
d_call: .; j_call: TRBJ1-1; v_call: TRBV16; clone_size: few; cdr3_nt: TGTGCCAGCAGCCCTTCGACAGATGAAGCTTTCTTT; cdr3_aa: CASSPSTDEAFF
d_call: .; j_call: TRBJ2-7; v_call: TRBV9; clone_size: few; cdr3_nt: TGTGCCAGCAGCGTAGAGCAGGGCGGCTCCTACGAGCAGTACTTC; cdr3_aa: CASSVEQGGSYEQYF
d_call: .; j_call: TRBJ2-3; v_call: TRBV5-1; clone_size: few; cdr3_nt: TGCGCCAGCAGCTCCACGGGACTGACGGATACGCAGTATTTT; cdr3_aa: CASSSTGLTDTQYF
d_call: TRBD2; j_call: TRBJ2-7; v_call: TRBV7-2; clone_size: .; cdr3_nt: TGTGCCAGCAGCTCTTGGACTAGAAGTTACGAGCAGTACTTC; cdr3_aa: CASSSWTRSYEQYF
d_call: .; j_call: TRBJ2-5; v_call: TRBV7-9; clone_size: .; cdr3_nt: TGTGCCAGCAGCTTACTAAGCGGGGAGACCCAGTACTTC; cdr3_aa: CASSLLSGETQYF
d_call: .; j_call: TRBJ2-7; v_call: TRBV7-9; clone_size: few; cdr3_nt: TGTGCCAGCAGCCTCGCCCCCGTCGTTGACAGGTCCAAGCAGTACTTC; cdr3_aa: CASSLAPVVDRSKQYF
d_call: .; j_call: TRBJ2-2; v_call: TRBV9; clone_size: .; cdr3_nt: TGTGCCAGCAGCGTAGGAGCCGGTACCGGGGAGCTGTTTTTT; cdr3_aa: CASSVGAGTGELFF
d_call: TRBD2; j_call: TRBJ2-7; v_call: TRBV4-1; clone_size: .; cdr3_nt: TGCGCCAGCAGCCAATCCGGGACTAGCGGGTCTCCCTACGAGCAGTACTTC; cdr3_aa: CASSQSGTSGSPYEQYF
d_call: TRBD1; j_call: TRBJ2-3; v_call: TRBV28; clone_size: .; cdr3_nt: TGTGCCAGCAGAGTTAACAGGGGTACAGATACGCAGTATTTT; cdr3_aa: CASRVNRGTDTQYF
d_call: .; j_call: TRBJ1-1; v_call: TRBV4-1; clone_size: .; cdr3_nt: TGCGCCAGCAGCCTGGAGACAGGCCGGGACACTGAAGCTTTCTTT; cdr3_aa: CASSLETGRDTEAFF
d_call: .; j_call: TRBJ2-4; v_call: TRBV29-1; clone_size: few; cdr3_nt: TGCAGCGTTGAAGAGGGGTCGGCGGGCCTAGCCAAAAACATTCAGTACTTC; cdr3_aa: CSVEEGSAGLAKNIQYF
d_call: TRBD1; j_call: TRBJ2-1; v_call: TRBV28; clone_size: .; cdr3_nt: TGTGCCAGCACCACGCAGGGGGCTTACTACAATGAGCAGTTCTTC; cdr3_aa: CASTTQGAYYNEQFF
d_call: .; j_call: TRBJ2-1; v_call: TRBV2; clone_size: few; cdr3_nt: TGTGCCAGCAGGCAGGGGCGCTACAATGAGCAGTTCTTC; cdr3_aa: CASRQGRYNEQFF
d_call: TRBD1; j_call: TRBJ2-2; v_call: TRBV5-1; clone_size: few; cdr3_nt: TGCGCCAGCAGCGGGGGACAGACCGGGGAGCTGTTTTTT; cdr3_aa: CASSGGQTGELFF
d_call: .; j_call: TRBJ1-2; v_call: TRBV6-5; clone_size: few; cdr3_nt: TGTGCCAGCAGCCCCCGGGGTATCCATGGCTACACCTTC; cdr3_aa: CASSPRGIHGYTF
d_call: .; j_call: TRBJ2-2; v_call: TRBV5-1; clone_size: few; cdr3_nt: TGCGCCAGCAGCTTGGAGAGTCTGGGAGGCACCCGGGAGCTGTTTTTT; cdr3_aa: CASSLESLGGTRELFF
d_call: TRBD1; j_call: TRBJ2-7; v_call: TRBV9; clone_size: .; cdr3_nt: TGTGCCAGCAGCCCCGTTGGGGGGACAGGGTGGTACGAGCAGTACTTC; cdr3_aa: CASSPVGGTGWYEQYF
d_call: .; j_call: TRBJ2-2; v_call: TRBV28; clone_size: .; cdr3_nt: TGTGCCAGCAGGGGGGGGCCGAACACCGGGGAGCTGTTTTTT; cdr3_aa: CASRGGPNTGELFF
d_call: TRBD1; j_call: TRBJ1-1; v_call: TRBV18; clone_size: few; cdr3_nt: TGTGCCAGCTCACCAGACGGACAGGGGGCAACTGAAGCTTTCTTT; cdr3_aa: CASSPDGQGATEAFF
d_call: TRBD1; j_call: TRBJ1-2; v_call: TRBV19; clone_size: .; cdr3_nt: TGTGCCAGTCGACAACCGGGACAGGGGAACTATGGCTACACCTTC; cdr3_aa: CASRQPGQGNYGYTF
d_call: TRBD1; j_call: TRBJ1-2; v_call: TRBV6-1; clone_size: .; cdr3_nt: TGTGCCAGCAGTGAACGACTCGACAGGGGCTATGGCTACACCTTC; cdr3_aa: CASSERLDRGYGYTF
d_call: .; j_call: TRBJ2-1; v_call: TRBV7-9; clone_size: few; cdr3_nt: TGTGCCAGCAGCTTAGTCGCCAGCAATGAGCAGTTCTTC; cdr3_aa: CASSLVASNEQFF
d_call: TRBD2; j_call: TRBJ2-3; v_call: TRBV4-2; clone_size: once; cdr3_nt: TGTGCCAGCAGCCAAGGCCCGCGGGGGGGTGCAGATACGCAGTATTTT; cdr3_aa: CASSQGPRGGADTQYF
d_call: TRBD1; j_call: TRBJ2-7; v_call: TRBV9; clone_size: few; cdr3_nt: TGTGCCAGCAGCAGACAGGGGACCCACGAGCAGTACTTC; cdr3_aa: CASSRQGTHEQYF
d_call: .; j_call: TRBJ1-6; v_call: TRBV27; clone_size: .; cdr3_nt: TGTGCCAGCAGTTTAATTCAGGGGCCCTCACCCCTCCACTTT; cdr3_aa: CASSLIQGPSPLHF
d_call: .; j_call: TRBJ2-1; v_call: TRBV7-9; clone_size: .; cdr3_nt: TGTGCCAGCAGAGGAAGGAGGGCAACCTACAATGAGCAGTTCTTC; cdr3_aa: CASRGRRATYNEQFF
d_call: .; j_call: TRBJ2-7; v_call: TRBV6-6; clone_size: .; cdr3_nt: TGTGCCAGCAGTTACGGAGGGACTTCCCCGAGGGAGCAGTACTTC; cdr3_aa: CASSYGGTSPREQYF
d_call: .; j_call: TRBJ1-1; v_call: TRBV7-3; clone_size: .; cdr3_nt: TGTGCCAGCAGCTTAGGGGGAGGAGAGGCTTTCTTT; cdr3_aa: CASSLGGGEAFF
d_call: .; j_call: TRBJ2-7; v_call: TRBV4-2; clone_size: few; cdr3_nt: TGTGCCAGCAGCCAAGACGGCTACGAGCAGTACTTC; cdr3_aa: CASSQDGYEQYF
d_call: TRBD2; j_call: TRBJ2-3; v_call: TRBV14; clone_size: few; cdr3_nt: TGTGCCAGCAGCCTAACTAGCGGGGGCACAGATACGCAGTATTTT; cdr3_aa: CASSLTSGGTDTQYF
d_call: .; j_call: TRBJ2-3; v_call: TRBV19; clone_size: .; cdr3_nt: TGTGCCAGTAGTATAGATGGAGGGAAAGGAGATACGCAGTATTTT; cdr3_aa: CASSIDGGKGDTQYF
d_call: TRBD2; j_call: TRBJ2-2; v_call: TRBV4-3; clone_size: few; cdr3_nt: TGCGCCAGCAGCCCATTCACCGGTACTAGCGGAAACACCGGGGAGCTGTTTTTT; cdr3_aa: CASSPFTGTSGNTGELFF
d_call: TRBD2; j_call: TRBJ2-1; v_call: TRBV29-1; clone_size: few; cdr3_nt: TGCAGCGTTGAACCAACTAGCGGGGGGTCCCATGAGCAGTTCTTC; cdr3_aa: CSVEPTSGGSHEQFF
d_call: .; j_call: TRBJ2-1; v_call: TRBV5-5; clone_size: few; cdr3_nt: TGTGCCAGCAGCTTGCGTGTCTATGACAATGAGCAGTTCTTC; cdr3_aa: CASSLRVYDNEQFF
d_call: .; j_call: TRBJ1-6; v_call: TRBV5-4; clone_size: .; cdr3_nt: TGTGCCAGCAGCTTCACGGGACTTAGCAATTCACCCCTCCACTTT; cdr3_aa: CASSFTGLSNSPLHF
d_call: .; j_call: TRBJ2-3; v_call: TRBV28; clone_size: .; cdr3_nt: TGTGCCAGCACCGACAAGGTTACGCAGTATTTT; cdr3_aa: CASTDKVTQYF
d_call: TRBD1; j_call: TRBJ2-6; v_call: TRBV5-1; clone_size: few; cdr3_nt: TGCGCCAGCAGCTTGGCCCCCCCCAAGACAGGGCCGCGTGGGGCCAACGTCCTGACTTTC; cdr3_aa: CASSLAPPKTGPRGANVLTF
d_call: .; j_call: TRBJ1-1; v_call: TRBV7-3; clone_size: .; cdr3_nt: TGTGCCAGCAGCGCGGGTCCCGGCTATACTGAAGCTTTCTTT; cdr3_aa: CASSAGPGYTEAFF
d_call: .; j_call: TRBJ2-1; v_call: TRBV18; clone_size: few; cdr3_nt: TGTGCCAGCTCACCCGCCGGGGATGAGCAGTTCTTC; cdr3_aa: CASSPAGDEQFF
d_call: .; j_call: TRBJ2-7; v_call: TRBV4-3; clone_size: .; cdr3_nt: TGCGCCAGCAGCCAAGTCCCAGGGGGGATCTACGAGCAGTACTTC; cdr3_aa: CASSQVPGGIYEQYF
d_call: .; j_call: TRBJ2-7; v_call: TRBV11-2; clone_size: .; cdr3_nt: TGTGCCAGCAGCCGGACAGTGGGGGCCTACGAGCAGTACTTC; cdr3_aa: CASSRTVGAYEQYF
d_call: .; j_call: TRBJ2-1; v_call: TRBV18; clone_size: .; cdr3_nt: TGTGCCAGCTCACCGTATCCTCCAGGGTATGGGTATTACAATGAGCAGTTCTTC; cdr3_aa: CASSPYPPGYGYYNEQFF
d_call: .; j_call: TRBJ1-2; v_call: TRBV10-3; clone_size: .; cdr3_nt: TGTGCCATCCGATCCTCAGGAGGAGGCTACACCTTC; cdr3_aa: CAIRSSGGGYTF
d_call: TRBD1; j_call: TRBJ1-2; v_call: TRBV2; clone_size: .; cdr3_nt: TGTGCCAGCGGGGGACAGGGGTACTATGGCTACACCTTC; cdr3_aa: CASGGQGYYGYTF